Below, 28 T cell receptor beta chains from the same sample are listed, as sequenced in a study of T-cell reconstitution after alpha-beta-depleted transplantation in children. Unique molecular identifiers were incorporated when the TCRbeta library was constructed. TCRdb independently ran MiXCR on the PCR reads; one entry per CDR3 protein. The sample includes around 380,000 distinct CDR3 sequences, 11% of them seen just once. The source material was PBMCs from the stem cell graft donor, sampled from the stem cell graft. The receptors were gathered from a human donor who donated a stem cell graft to a child with acute myeloid leukemia.

J is TRBJ2-1 and V is TRBV5-1; no reliable D call. The V end lost 4 bases, the J end lost 0 bases, and 20 bases lay between the germline ends. The germline CDR1 and CDR2 sequences are SGHRS and YFSETQ. The CDR3 consists of 18 residues. CDR3 in DNA: TGCGCCAGCAGCCCAAACACATGGGGTCGTAACTCCTACAATGAGCAGTTCTTC. The encoded protein is CASSPNTWGRNSYNEQFF.

This clonotype has just a few counts. The V gene is TRBV7-2, the J gene TRBJ2-7; no definite D call. The CDR3 extends over 13 amino acids. Germline V gene lookup returns CDR1 SGHTA and CDR2 FQGNSA. The germline V and J ends were trimmed by 1 base and 6 bases, with 10 bases remaining between them. The CDR3 DNA sequence: TGTGCCAGCAGCTTAGAGCCCGCGCTCGAGCAGTACGTC. Residues: CASSLEPALEQYV.

This clonotype has a count of ten or more. The chain uses TRBV5-1 and TRBJ1-2; 8 bases align to TRBD1. Germline V gives CDR1 SGHRS, CDR2 YFSETQ. The J segment lost 8 bases and the V segment lost 4 bases, leaving 7 bases of the junction unmatched. The CDR3 covers 13 residues. The CDR3 loop reads CASSRETGVGYTF. The DNA for the CDR3 is TGCGCCAGCAGCCGGGAGACAGGGGTCGGCTACACCTTC.

The table lists this clonotype with a few counts. V usage is TRBV27 and J usage is TRBJ2-7; D may correspond to TRBD1 or TRBD2 (5 bases each). The germline V gene encodes CDR1 MNHEY and CDR2 SMNVEV (reference sequence). The CDR3 spans 14 residues. V was clipped by 6 bases and J by 12 bases, with 24 bases between them. CDR3 sequence reads: CASSRGTGDVKVYV. The CDR3 nucleotides read TGTGCCAGCAGCCGAGGAACCGGGGACGTAAAGGTGTACGTC.

There are many counts of this clonotype. The chain recombines TRBV11-2 with TRBJ1-2, with unresolved D. The V and J ends lost 5 bases and 4 bases respectively, with 17 bases between them. CDR1 and CDR2 (germline): SGHAT, FQNNGV. This CDR3 spans 15 amino acids. CDR3 coding DNA: TGTGCCAGCAGCCCCGCCATTGACGGCACCTATGGCTACACCTTC. Translated: CASSPAIDGTYGYTF.

The genes are TRBV5-1 and TRBJ2-7, with D perhaps matching TRBD1 (6 bases). Trimming took off 0 bases at V and 5 bases at J, with 12 bases between the two ends. The CDR3 is made up of 14 amino acids. Germline V gene lookup returns CDR1 SGHRS and CDR2 YFSETQ. The CDR3 protein is CASSLVPGVNEQYF. CDR3 DNA: TGCGCCAGCAGCTTGGTTCCAGGGGTTAACGAGCAGTACTTC.

This clonotype was observed at least ten times. This chain links TRBV5-1 with TRBJ2-5; D gene uncertain. The germline V and J ends were trimmed by 4 bases and 2 bases, with 12 bases remaining between them. This CDR3 is 14 amino acids long. Germline CDR1 reads SGHRS; CDR2 reads YFSETQ. This CDR3 is CASSSIKSQETQYF. The CDR3 region has the DNA TGCGCCAGCAGCAGCATAAAGTCTCAAGAGACCCAGTACTTC. The entire variable domain, with the rest obtained from reference TRBV5-1 and TRBJ2-5, is as follows: KAGVTQTPRYLIKTRGQQVTLSCSPISGHRSVSWYQQTPGQGLQFLFEYFSETQRNKGNFPGRFSGRQFSNSRSEMNVSTLELGDSALYLCASSSIKSQETQYFGPGTRLLVL.

This chain uses TRBV4-1 with TRBJ2-3, with a tentative D call TRBD2 (5 bases). Trimming took 1 base from V and 2 from J, leaving 19 bases between them. The CDR3 is 18 amino acids. Germline V gives CDR1 MGHRA, CDR2 YSYEKL. The CDR3 bases are TGCGCCAGCAGCCAAGTCTTTGTACGTGGACTCTTCACAGATACGCAGTATTTT. It is translated as CASSQVFVRGLFTDTQYF.

This clonotype showed up just a few times. This sequence joins TRBV6-5 and TRBJ2-3, with unresolved D. This CDR3 region has 13 residues. Germline values: CDR1 MNHEY, CDR2 SVGAGI. The V gene lost 3 bases and the J gene lost 3 bases, with 7 bases spanning the gap. For the CDR3, the DNA is TGTGCCAGCAGTTATATCAGAACAGATACGCAGTATTTT. Protein sequence: CASSYIRTDTQYF.

In its sample, this clonotype was seen a few times. The chain is built from TRBV20-1 and TRBJ2-4; TRBD2 aligns across 10 bases. The V segment lost 3 bases and the J segment 6 bases; nucleotides outside the gene matches: 5. Germline V CDR1 and CDR2: DFQATT, SNEGSKA (reference sequence). The CDR3 is 14 amino acids. CDR3 nucleotide sequence: TGCAGTGCTAGTAAGCGGGAGGGCGTAAACATTCAGTACTTC. It translates to CSASKREGVNIQYF.

In its sample, this clonotype was seen many times. This rearrangement joins TRBV12-3 or TRBV12-4 to TRBJ1-3; D might be TRBD1 (6 bases). The CDR3 runs to 15 residues. V lost 6 bases and J 2 bases, leaving 14 bases between the germline ends. CDR3 nucleotides: TGTGCCAGCAGAAGCCAGGGGAACGCTGGAAACACCATATATTTT. This translates into CASRSQGNAGNTIYF.

This clonotype was recorded a few times. The chain combines TRBV20-1 with TRBJ1-5; D is possibly TRBD1 (5 bases). The V end lost 5 bases, the J end lost 3 bases, and 14 bases lay between the germline ends. Germline V gives CDR1 DFQATT, CDR2 SNEGSKA (reference sequence). This CDR3 is 14 amino acids long. The CDR3 DNA sequence: TGCAGTGCTGGGCCCCAGGGTGCCAATCAGCCCCAGCATTTT. Amino acids: CSAGPQGANQPQHF.

The CDR3, as DNA: TGTGCCAGCAGCCCGTCCAGCGGGAGGTCTCCTGAGCAGTTCTTC. It encodes CASSPSSGRSPEQFF. This chain connects TRBV11-2 to TRBJ2-1, with 9 bases lining up with TRBD2. This CDR3 is built from 15 residues. Unmatched junction bases numbered 11, after V lost 5 bases and J lost 9 bases. The germline CDR1 and CDR2 sequences are SGHAT and FQNNGV. The variable domain in full, with the rest retrieved from reference TRBV11-2 and TRBJ2-1, is EAGVAQSPRYKIIEKRQSVAFWCNPISGHATLYWYQQILGQGPKLLIQFQNNGVVDDSQLPKDRFSAERLKGVDSTLKIQPAKLEDSAVYLCASSPSSGRSPEQFFGPGTRLTVL.

This clonotype occurred a few times. This chain uses TRBV10-3 with TRBJ2-3, with 10 bases aligning to TRBD2. Germline-derived CDR1 and CDR2 are ENHRY and SYGVKD. This CDR3 has 18 amino acids. After removal of 10 bases from V and 2 bases from J, the junction contained 18 bases not matched to a gene. The CDR3: CATHSGLAELSDTDTQYF. The DNA of the CDR3 is TGTGCCACCCACTCCGGACTAGCGGAACTAAGCGACACAGATACGCAGTATTTT.

The V and J genes are TRBV6-5 and TRBJ2-7, with 8 nucleotides matching TRBD1. This CDR3 has 15 residues. Germline V gives CDR1 MNHEY, CDR2 SVGAGI. The J segment lost 0 bases and the V segment lost 6 bases, leaving 7 bases of the junction unmatched. CDR3 residues: CASSYRDRSSYEQYV. Here the CDR3 DNA reads TGTGCCAGCAGCTACCGGGACAGGAGCTCCTACGAGCAGTACGTC.

This clonotype was seen a few times. The chain joins TRBV6-1 to TRBJ2-2; TRBD2 might be the D (6 bases). Trimming removed 5 bases at V and 0 bases at J, with 19 bases between. CDR3 length: 18 amino acids. Germline CDR1 reads MNHNS; CDR2 reads SASEGT. In DNA form, the CDR3 reads TGTGCCAGCAGTATAACCTCGGAGGGACGTTCGAACACCGGGGAGCTGTTTTTT. It is translated as CASSITSEGRSNTGELFF.

This clonotype was counted a few times. The rearrangement joins TRBV12-3 or TRBV12-4 to TRBJ2-2, with 9 bases matching TRBD2. Trimming at V came to 7 bases and at J to 3 bases, leaving 9 bases not matched to a gene. This CDR3 comprises 16 residues. This CDR3 is CASITGTSLYTGELFF. The CDR3 bases are TGTGCCAGCATCACCGGGACTAGCTTATACACCGGGGAGCTGTTTTTT.

J is TRBJ2-5 and V is TRBV27; either TRBD1 or TRBD2 may supply D (5 bases each). The V end lost 2 bases, the J end lost 5 bases, and 15 bases lay between the germline ends. This CDR3 comprises 15 residues. Per the germline V gene, CDR1 is MNHEY and CDR2 is SMNVEV (reference sequence). This CDR3 reads CASSLDGTDGETQYF. Here the CDR3 DNA reads TGTGCCAGCAGTTTAGATGGGACGGACGGGGAGACCCAGTACTTC.

The chain is built from TRBV5-5 and TRBJ2-1, with D perhaps matching TRBD2 (6 bases). The CDR3 totals 13 residues. The germline V gene has CDR1 SGHKS and CDR2 YYEKEE (reference sequence). V shed 5 bases and J shed 6 bases, with 12 bases lying between them. CDR3 sequence reads: CASRRGPPNEQFF. The CDR3 DNA reads as TGTGCCAGCAGGCGGGGACCGCCCAATGAGCAGTTCTTC.

This clonotype was found a few times. This sequence joins TRBV27 and TRBJ2-6, with no clear D. The CDR3 runs to 16 residues. Germline-derived CDR1 and CDR2 are MNHEY and SMNVEV (reference sequence). V was cut by 2 bases and J by 0 bases, with 8 bases left in between. CDR3 in DNA: TGTGCCAGCAGTTTAAGGCCTCTCTCTGGGGCCAACGTCCTGACTTTC. As protein: CASSLRPLSGANVLTF. Using reference TRBV27 and TRBJ2-6 for the parts outside the CDR3, the full variable domain is EAQVTQNPRYLITVTGKKLTVTCSQNMNHEYMSWYRQDPGLGLRQIYYSMNVEVTDKGDVPEGYKVSRKEKRNFPLILESPSPNQTSLYFCASSLRPLSGANVLTFGAGSRLTVL.

This chain uses TRBV30 with TRBJ2-1; 8 bases agree with TRBD2. J gave up 7 bases and V 3 bases, and 14 bases lay outside the gene matches. The CDR3 contains 16 residues. Per germline, CDR1 GTSNPN and CDR2 SVGIG (reference sequence). The CDR3 DNA is TGTGCCTGGAGGGGTTTAACTAGCGGAGTAGGGAATGAGCAGTTCTTC. Amino acid sequence: CAWRGLTSGVGNEQFF.

V gene TRBV3-1 combines with J gene TRBJ1-3; TRBD1 matches at 8 bases. Per germline, CDR1 LGHDT and CDR2 YNNKEL (reference sequence). The CDR3 length is 20 residues. V was pared by 6 bases and J by 2 bases, with 21 bases of the junction left unmatched. CDR3 residues: CASSPIPTEWGRGPGNTIYF. The CDR3 DNA sequence: TGTGCCAGCAGTCCTATACCTACTGAATGGGGCAGGGGGCCTGGAAACACCATATATTTT.

This clonotype occurred many times. V and J are TRBV20-1 and TRBJ2-2; 10 nucleotides align to TRBD1. Germline trimming cut 3 bases from V and 9 bases from J; bases unmatched to any gene: 7. In germline, CDR1 is DFQATT, CDR2 SNEGSKA (reference sequence). The CDR3 consists of 14 residues. CDR3 region: CSASPGQGGRELFF. The CDR3 nucleotides are TGCAGTGCTAGCCCCGGACAGGGGGGTCGGGAGCTGTTTTTT.

There are a few counts of this clonotype. This chain connects TRBV5-1 to TRBJ2-1, with 7 bases matching TRBD2. This CDR3 comprises 16 residues. V dropped 1 base and J dropped 0; count of bases not matched to a gene: 4. Germline V gene sequence: CDR1 SGHRS, CDR2 YFSETQ. CDR3 nucleotides: TGCGCCAGCAGCTTGACAGCGGGGAGCTCCTACAATGAGCAGTTCTTC. Encoded protein: CASSLTAGSSYNEQFF. Full variable domain (outside the CDR3, taken from reference TRBV5-1 and TRBJ2-1): KAGVTQTPRYLIKTRGQQVTLSCSPISGHRSVSWYQQTPGQGLQFLFEYFSETQRNKGNFPGRFSGRQFSNSRSEMNVSTLELGDSALYLCASSLTAGSSYNEQFFGPGTRLTVL.

The chain is built from TRBV15 and TRBJ1-2; D ambiguous. Trimming took 0 bases from V and 6 from J, leaving 14 bases between them. Germline CDR1 is LNHNV and CDR2 is YYDKDF (reference sequence). This CDR3 has 15 amino acids. Here the CDR3 reads CATSRDSTHGDGYTF. CDR3 DNA sequence: TGTGCCACCAGCAGAGATTCCACTCATGGTGATGGCTACACCTTC.

The chain links TRBV19 to TRBJ2-1; D might be TRBD1 (6 bases). The CDR3 length is 14 residues. The V end lost 6 bases, the J end lost 7 bases, and 16 bases lay between the germline ends. CDR1 and CDR2 (germline): LNHDA, SQIVND (reference sequence). CDR3 sequence (DNA): TGTGCCAGTAGGCTAGCAGGACAGCAAAATGAGCAGTTCTTC. This codes for CASRLAGQQNEQFF.

This chain joins TRBV9 and TRBJ2-5, with no clear D. The germline gives CDR1 SGDLS, CDR2 YYNGEE. The CDR3 runs to 15 residues. The V end was cut by 0 bases, the J end by 4 bases, with 13 bases between. CDR3 sequence: CASSVGRMSSETQYF. In DNA, the CDR3 is TGTGCCAGCAGCGTAGGGCGAATGTCCTCAGAGACCCAGTACTTC.

This clonotype was observed at least ten times. The rearrangement links TRBV4-1 to TRBJ2-1; D may be TRBD2 (5 bases). CDR1 is MGHRA and CDR2 is YSYEKL in the germline V gene. The V end was cut by 4 bases, the J end by 5 bases, with 15 bases between. There are 15 residues in the CDR3. The CDR3 sequence is CASSPRLASNNEQFF. In nucleotides, the CDR3 is TGCGCCAGCAGCCCCCGGTTAGCGTCCAACAATGAGCAGTTCTTC.